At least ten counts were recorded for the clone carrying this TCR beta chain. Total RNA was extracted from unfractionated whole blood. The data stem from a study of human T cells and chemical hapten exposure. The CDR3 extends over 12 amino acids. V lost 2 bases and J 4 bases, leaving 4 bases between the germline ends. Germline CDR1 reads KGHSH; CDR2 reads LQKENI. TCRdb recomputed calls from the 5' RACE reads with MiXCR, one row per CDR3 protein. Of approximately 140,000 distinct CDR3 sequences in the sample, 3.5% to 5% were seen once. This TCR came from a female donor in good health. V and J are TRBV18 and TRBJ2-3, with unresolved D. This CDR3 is CASSPRSDTQYF. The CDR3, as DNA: TGTGCCAGCTCACCAAGGTCAGATACGCAGTATTTT.